This T cell receptor beta chain was profiled in a study of breast tumors, draining lymph nodes, adjacent tissues. TCRdb analysed the multiplex PCR reads with MiXCR anew, one entry per CDR3 protein. The sample consists of 84,000 or so distinct CDR3 sequences, roughly 30% of them appearing once. CDR1 is SGHAT, CDR2 FQNNGV, per germline. The ends lost 3 bases at V and 6 bases at J; junction bases unmatched: 7. CDR3 length: 16 residues. Study-level findings and limits: Tumor TCR diversity was below lymph nodes but above nontumor tissue. Data only fit, rather than demonstrated, lymph node origin of most tumor T cells. Luminal-like breast cancer showed significantly higher tumor–nontumor repertoire similarity than basal-like.

This clonotype was seen at least ten times. No antigen is known for it. The lymph nodes were axillary draining lymph nodes from breast cancer patients. The source is a female donor with breast cancer. Some clones in this sample may be carry-over from other donors' samples. Sequenced input: axillary lymph node tissue. The chain uses TRBV11-2 and TRBJ2-1, with 11 positions matching TRBD2. The CDR3 sequence is CASSLRTSGYANEQFF. The DNA for the CDR3 is TGTGCCAGCAGCTTGAGGACTAGCGGGTACGCCAATGAGCAGTTCTTC.